The 23 T cell receptor beta chains presented below share a single source sample, sequenced in a study of identical twins. From the 5' RACE reads, TCRdb called clonotypes with MiXCR, one entry per CDR3 protein. In the table there are 700,000 or so distinct CDR3 sequences, roughly 8% of which are singletons. In addition, the sample was reused for a study of yellow fever vaccine responses in identical twins.

The source material was PBMCs. The origin of the receptors is a woman aged 18 to 35 in good health.

The chain couples TRBV20-1 to TRBJ2-7; maybe TRBD2 (7 bases). Germline V gene lookup returns CDR1 DFQATT and CDR2 SNEGSKA (reference sequence). Deletions cut 1 base from V and 3 bases from J, with 22 bases between. CDR3 size: 17 residues. CDR3: CSARVLVGRGGHYEQYF. In nucleotides, the CDR3 is TGCAGTGCTAGAGTCTTGGTGGGGCGCGGGGGCCACTACGAGCAGTACTTC.

At least ten counts were recorded for this clonotype. J is TRBJ2-2 and V is TRBV27, with D possibly TRBD2 on 5 matching bases. With 3 bases removed from V and 2 bases from J, the gap between germline ends came to 10 bases. CDR3 length: 15 residues. Germline assignment: CDR1 MNHEY and CDR2 SMNVEV (reference sequence). The CDR3: CASSFPGINTGELFF. The CDR3 region has the DNA TGTGCCAGCAGTTTCCCGGGGATCAACACCGGGGAGCTGTTTTTT.

The V and J genes are TRBV12-5 and TRBJ2-1; D not resolved. There are 12 residues in the CDR3. V gave up 2 bases and J gave up 6 bases, with 5 bases separating them. Looked up from germline, CDR1 is LGHNT and CDR2 is FRNRAP. CDR3 loop: CASGLSGNEQFF. The CDR3 bases are TGTGCTAGTGGTTTGTCAGGCAATGAGCAGTTCTTC.

This clonotype was counted between two and nine times. The rearrangement links TRBV7-8 to TRBJ2-2; D is unclear. Trimming shortened V by 5 bases and J by 13 bases, and 20 bases separated the two germline ends. The germline gives CDR1 SGHVS, CDR2 FQNEAQ. This CDR3 has 14 amino acids. CDR3 DNA: TGTGCCAGCAGCCCGCAGACAAGCTGGGGTGGGCTGTTTTTT. Protein sequence: CASSPQTSWGGLFF.

This clonotype was recorded at least ten times. The chain combines TRBV11-2 with TRBJ2-2; 7 bases are shared with TRBD2. V shed 7 bases, J shed 7 bases, and the junction held 9 bases outside the gene matches. The CDR3 length is 14 residues. Germline V gives CDR1 SGHAT, CDR2 FQNNGV. CDR3 protein: CASMWTSQGGELFF. The CDR3 region has the DNA TGTGCCAGCATGTGGACTAGTCAGGGCGGGGAGCTGTTTTTT.

This clonotype was found many times. V is TRBV29-1 and J is TRBJ1-3; weak D call: TRBD1 (5 bases). V was pared by 0 bases and J by 4 bases, with 13 bases between. This CDR3 is built from 15 residues. Germline CDR1 is SQVTM and CDR2 is ANQGSEA. CDR3 nucleotide sequence: TGCAGCGTTGAAGAACCCGGGACGGTGGGAAACACCATATATTTT. Translated: CSVEEPGTVGNTIYF.

This clonotype was seen repeatedly, ten times or more. The CDR3 sequence: CASRSSGGFGEQFF. The CDR3 nucleotides read TGTGCCAGCAGATCCTCCGGAGGGTTCGGGGAGCAGTTCTTC. This chain links TRBV7-2 with TRBJ2-1; D might be TRBD2 (6 bases). The CDR3 has 14 amino acids. V lost 6 bases, J lost 10 bases, and 19 bases lay in between. Germline V lookup: CDR1 SGHTA, CDR2 FQGNSA.

The chain recombines TRBV7-8 with TRBJ2-3, with D uncertain. Trimming shortened V by 4 bases and J by 1 base, and 15 bases separated the two germline ends. Germline lookup yields CDR1 SGHVS and CDR2 FQNEAQ. This CDR3 has 16 residues. The CDR3 DNA reads TGTGCCAGCAGCTACAACAGAATGGCTGGCACAGATACGCAGTATTTT. The encoded protein is CASSYNRMAGTDTQYF.

This clonotype occurred many times. The rearrangement uses TRBV7-2 and TRBJ2-1, with D unresolved. The CDR3 runs 16 residues. Germline assignment: CDR1 SGHTA and CDR2 FQGNSA. V lost 0 bases, J lost 0 bases, and 9 bases lay in between. The CDR3 here is CASSLAAYSSYNEQFF. CDR3 nucleotides: TGTGCCAGCAGCTTAGCAGCGTACAGCTCCTACAATGAGCAGTTCTTC.

This clonotype has more than one count but fewer than ten. The V and J genes are TRBV3-1 and TRBJ2-7; a possible D gene is TRBD2 (5 bases). The CDR3 length is 15 residues. Trimming cost V 0 bases and J 3 bases, with 12 bases left between them. Germline lookup yields CDR1 LGHDT and CDR2 YNNKEL (reference sequence). The CDR3 spells CASSQEGGNRYEQYF. Written as DNA, the CDR3 is TGTGCCAGCAGCCAAGAAGGAGGTAACCGCTACGAGCAGTACTTC.

This clonotype occurred once. The J gene is TRBJ2-1, the V gene TRBV24-1; 14 nucleotides align to TRBD2. From germline, CDR1 is KGHDR and CDR2 SFDVKD. V trimming: 0 bases; J trimming: 0 bases; junction bases outside the gene matches: 6. The CDR3 runs 20 residues. CDR3 sequence reads: CATSDLHSGTSGSSYNEQFF. In DNA, the CDR3 is TGTGCCACCAGTGATTTGCACAGCGGGACTAGCGGGAGCTCCTACAATGAGCAGTTCTTC.

This clonotype has a count of ten or more. J is TRBJ2-7 and V is TRBV12-3 or TRBV12-4, with D possibly matching TRBD2 (5 bases). The CDR3 is 13 amino acids. The V and J ends lost 7 bases and 6 bases respectively, with 16 bases between them. The CDR3 region has the DNA TGTGCCAGCAACCCCCTAGGACTGGGCGAGCAGTACTTC. Translation gives CASNPLGLGEQYF.

The rearrangement joins TRBV19 to TRBJ2-7; 8 bases match TRBD1. Losses at the gene ends were 7 bases for V and 2 bases for J; bases not matched to a gene: 10. The CDR3 covers 15 residues. CDR1 is LNHDA, CDR2 SQIVND, per germline (reference sequence). The DNA for the CDR3 is TGTGCCAGTACAATCGGACAGGGAAATGCCTACGAGCAGTACTTC. It translates to CASTIGQGNAYEQYF. Full variable domain (remainder filled in from reference TRBV19 and TRBJ2-7): DGGITQSPKYLFRKEGQNVTLSCEQNLNHDAMYWYRQDPGQGLRLIYYSQIVNDFQKGDIAEGYSVSREKKESFPLTVTSAQKNPTAFYLCASTIGQGNAYEQYFGPGTRLTVT.

The chain joins TRBV20-1 to TRBJ2-1, with 12 positions matching TRBD1. The V and J ends lost 4 bases and 8 bases, in that order; junction bases with no gene match: 6. The CDR3 consists of 14 residues. Per the germline V gene, CDR1 is DFQATT and CDR2 is SNEGSKA (reference sequence). The CDR3 DNA reads TGCAGTGCTACCCGGGACAGGGGGCCGTATGAGCAGTTCTTC. The encoded protein is CSATRDRGPYEQFF.

The chain uses TRBV11-2 and TRBJ2-1; possibly TRBD2 for D (6 bases). V was clipped by 5 bases and J by 8 bases, with 19 bases between them. CDR3 length: 15 amino acids. The germline CDR1 and CDR2 sequences are SGHAT and FQNNGV. The CDR3, as DNA: TGTGCCAGCAGCGCGGGACCTGAGGGTGTACATGAGCAGTTCTTC. Protein product: CASSAGPEGVHEQFF. The full variable domain, its missing parts supplied by reference TRBV11-2 and TRBJ2-1, is EAGVAQSPRYKIIEKRQSVAFWCNPISGHATLYWYQQILGQGPKLLIQFQNNGVVDDSQLPKDRFSAERLKGVDSTLKIQPAKLEDSAVYLCASSAGPEGVHEQFFGPGTRLTVL.

Many counts were recorded for this clonotype. The chain joins TRBV5-1 to TRBJ2-2; the D is unclear. Between the trimmed V and J ends, which lost 3 bases and 0 bases, there was a span of 18 bases. CDR3 size: 18 residues. Germline CDR1 is SGHRS and CDR2 is YFSETQ. The CDR3 protein is CASSSDHMGFANTGELFF. The DNA for the CDR3 is TGCGCCAGCAGCTCCGATCATATGGGATTTGCGAACACCGGGGAGCTGTTTTTT.

This clonotype was counted many times. This chain joins TRBV6-1 and TRBJ1-2, with 8 positions matching TRBD1. Germline assignment: CDR1 MNHNS and CDR2 SASEGT. This CDR3 contains 15 residues. Germline trimming cut 3 bases from V and 5 bases from J; bases unmatched to any gene: 8. CDR3 sequence (DNA): TGTGCCAGCAGTGAGCCTGGACAGGGCGTTTATGGCTACACCTTC. It encodes CASSEPGQGVYGYTF.

This clonotype was observed a handful of times. V is TRBV6-5 and J is TRBJ1-2; D not resolved. V gave up 4 bases and J gave up 5 bases, with 8 bases separating them. Germline V gene data show CDR1 as MNHEY and CDR2 as SVGAGI. The CDR3 is made up of 12 amino acids. CDR3 residues: CASSSVPYGYTF. DNA for the CDR3: TGTGCCAGCAGTTCCGTCCCTTATGGCTACACCTTC.

This clonotype was detected only a few times. This chain uses TRBV18 with TRBJ2-5; 10 bases map to TRBD1. Trimming cost V 3 bases and J 2 bases; bases outside gene matches: 3. The CDR3 runs 15 residues. In germline, CDR1 is KGHSH, CDR2 LQKENI. CDR3 in DNA: TGTGCCAGCTCACCCCTGGACAGGGGGCAAGAGACCCAGTACTTC. Translation: CASSPLDRGQETQYF.

This clonotype occurred many times. This chain links TRBV7-2 with TRBJ2-7; a weak D match, TRBD1 (5 bases). V was shortened by 6 bases and J by 0 bases, with 15 bases between the two germline ends. Germline CDR1 SGHTA, CDR2 FQGNSA. This CDR3 comprises 15 residues. In DNA, the CDR3 is TGTGCCAGCAGTTACGACAGTTCACTCTCCTACGAGCAGTACTTC. Translated: CASSYDSSLSYEQYF.

This clonotype was seen many times. The rearrangement uses TRBV20-1 and TRBJ2-1; 11 bases line up with TRBD2. V lost 6 bases and J lost 4; bases outside the gene matches: 8. Germline V gene data show CDR1 as DFQATT and CDR2 as SNEGSKA (reference sequence). The CDR3 contains 15 residues. CDR3 nucleotides: TGCAGTGCAATCCCGACTAGCGGGGCGTACAATGAGCAGTTCTTC. This sequence encodes CSAIPTSGAYNEQFF.

The table lists this clonotype with a few counts. The gene calls are TRBV2 and TRBJ2-7, with 8 nucleotides matching TRBD1. The length of the CDR3 is 13 residues. The V gene's germline CDR1 is SNHLY and CDR2 FYNNEI. Germline trimming cut 7 bases from V and 7 bases from J; bases unmatched to any gene: 9. DNA of the CDR3: TGTGCCAGCACAACCGGGACAGGAAGGGAGCAGTACTTC. It yields the protein CASTTGTGREQYF.

The rearrangement links TRBV4-2 to TRBJ2-2; D not certain. Between the trimmed V and J ends, which lost 3 bases and 1 base, there was a span of 15 bases. The CDR3 is made up of 17 amino acids. The germline gives CDR1 LGHNA, CDR2 YNFKEQ. The CDR3 loop reads CASSQLPEPENTGELFF. For the CDR3, the DNA is TGTGCCAGCAGCCAGTTACCGGAACCCGAGAACACCGGGGAGCTGTTTTTT.